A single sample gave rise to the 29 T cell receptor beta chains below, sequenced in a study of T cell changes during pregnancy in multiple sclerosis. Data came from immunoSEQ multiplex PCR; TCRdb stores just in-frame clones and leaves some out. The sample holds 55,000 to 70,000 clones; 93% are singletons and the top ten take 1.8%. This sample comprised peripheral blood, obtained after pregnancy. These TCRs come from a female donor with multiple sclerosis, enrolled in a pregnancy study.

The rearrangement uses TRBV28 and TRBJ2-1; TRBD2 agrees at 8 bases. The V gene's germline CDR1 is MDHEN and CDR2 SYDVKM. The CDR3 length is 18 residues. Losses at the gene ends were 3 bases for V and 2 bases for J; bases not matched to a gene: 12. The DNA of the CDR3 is TGTGCCAGCAGTTTGAACGTAATAGCGGGAAAAACCTACAATGAGCAGTTCTTC. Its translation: CASSLNVIAGKTYNEQFF.

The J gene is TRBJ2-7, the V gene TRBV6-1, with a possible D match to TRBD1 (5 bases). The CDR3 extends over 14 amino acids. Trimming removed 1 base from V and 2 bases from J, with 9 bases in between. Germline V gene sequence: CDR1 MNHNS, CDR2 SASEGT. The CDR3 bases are TGTGCCAGCAGTGAAGAGGGGCCGACCTACGAGCAGTACTTC. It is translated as CASSEEGPTYEQYF.

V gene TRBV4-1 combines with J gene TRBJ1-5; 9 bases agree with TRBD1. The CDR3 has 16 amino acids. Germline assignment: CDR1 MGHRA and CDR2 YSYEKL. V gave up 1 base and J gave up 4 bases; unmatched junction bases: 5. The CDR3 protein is CASSQGAGTGNQPQHF. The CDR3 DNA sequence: TGCGCCAGCAGCCAAGGAGCCGGGACAGGGAATCAGCCCCAGCATTTT.

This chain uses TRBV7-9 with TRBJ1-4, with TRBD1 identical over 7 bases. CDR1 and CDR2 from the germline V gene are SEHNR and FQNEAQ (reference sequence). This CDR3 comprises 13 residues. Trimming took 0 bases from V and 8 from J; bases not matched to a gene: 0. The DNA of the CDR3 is TGTGCCAGCAGCTTAGCAGGGGGCGAAAAACTGTTTTTT. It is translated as CASSLAGGEKLFF.

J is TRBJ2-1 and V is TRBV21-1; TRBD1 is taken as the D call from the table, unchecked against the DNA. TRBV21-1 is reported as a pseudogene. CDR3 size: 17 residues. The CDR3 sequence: CASSKGSRGTSYNEQFF. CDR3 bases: TGTGCCAGCAGCAAAGGTAGCAGGGGGACCTCCTACAATGAGCAGTTCTTC.

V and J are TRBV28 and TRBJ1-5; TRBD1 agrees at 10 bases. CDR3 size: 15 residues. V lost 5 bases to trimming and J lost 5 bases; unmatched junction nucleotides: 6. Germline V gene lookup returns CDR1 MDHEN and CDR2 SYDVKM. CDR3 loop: CASSRQGAKHQPQHF. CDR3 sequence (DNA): TGTGCCAGCAGTCGACAGGGGGCTAAGCATCAGCCCCAGCATTTT. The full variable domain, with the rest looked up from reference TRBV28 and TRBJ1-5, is DVKVTQSSRYLVKRTGEKVFLECVQDMDHENMFWYRQDPGLGLRLIYFSYDVKMKEKGDIPEGYSVSREKKERFSLILESASTNQTSMYLCASSRQGAKHQPQHFGDGTRLSIL.

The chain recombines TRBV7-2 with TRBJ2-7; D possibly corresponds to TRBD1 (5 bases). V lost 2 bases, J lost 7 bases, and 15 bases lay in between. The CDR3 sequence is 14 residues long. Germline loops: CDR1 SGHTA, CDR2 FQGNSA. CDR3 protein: CASSLTGDDGEQYF. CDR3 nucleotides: TGTGCCAGCAGCTTAACAGGAGATGACGGGGAGCAGTACTTC.

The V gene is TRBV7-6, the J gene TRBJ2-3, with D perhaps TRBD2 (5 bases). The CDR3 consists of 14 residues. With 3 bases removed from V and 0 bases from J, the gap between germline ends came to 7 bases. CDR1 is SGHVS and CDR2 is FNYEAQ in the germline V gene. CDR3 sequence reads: CASSFEGSTDTQYF. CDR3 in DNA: TGTGCCAGCAGCTTTGAGGGAAGCACAGATACGCAGTATTTT.

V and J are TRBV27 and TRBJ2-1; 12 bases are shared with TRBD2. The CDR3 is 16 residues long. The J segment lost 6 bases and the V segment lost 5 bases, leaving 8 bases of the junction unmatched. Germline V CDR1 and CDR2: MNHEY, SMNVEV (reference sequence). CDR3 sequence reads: CASSTTSGSRFNEQFF. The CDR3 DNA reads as TGTGCCAGCAGTACGACTAGCGGGAGTAGGTTCAATGAGCAGTTCTTC.

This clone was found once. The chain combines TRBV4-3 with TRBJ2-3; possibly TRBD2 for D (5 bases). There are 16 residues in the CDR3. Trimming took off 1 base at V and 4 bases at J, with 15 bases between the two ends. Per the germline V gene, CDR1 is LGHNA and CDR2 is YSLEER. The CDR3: CASSQVLGSVSDTQYF. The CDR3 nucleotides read TGCGCCAGCAGCCAAGTTTTAGGGAGTGTATCAGATACGCAGTATTTT.

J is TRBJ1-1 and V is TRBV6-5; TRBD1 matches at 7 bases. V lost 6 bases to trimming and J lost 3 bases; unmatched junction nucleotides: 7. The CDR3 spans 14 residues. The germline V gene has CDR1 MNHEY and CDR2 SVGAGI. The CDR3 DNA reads TGTGCCAGCAGCAGGGACAGAAGGGACACTGAAGCTTTCTTT. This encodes CASSRDRRDTEAFF.

Here the CDR3 reads CASIPDRDTDTQYF. DNA of the CDR3: TGTGCCAGCATCCCCGACAGGGACACAGATACGCAGTATTTT. The chain has TRBV27 and TRBJ2-3; 7 positions agree with TRBD1. The V segment lost 7 bases and the J segment 2 bases; nucleotides outside the gene matches: 6. There are 14 residues in the CDR3. Germline CDR1 is MNHEY and CDR2 is SMNVEV (reference sequence).

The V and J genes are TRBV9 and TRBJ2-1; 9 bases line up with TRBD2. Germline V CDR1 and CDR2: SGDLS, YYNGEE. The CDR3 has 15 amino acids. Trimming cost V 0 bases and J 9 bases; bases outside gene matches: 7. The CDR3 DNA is TGTGCCAGCAGCGTAGGACTAGCGGAGGGGGGTGAGCAGTTCTTC. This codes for CASSVGLAEGGEQFF.

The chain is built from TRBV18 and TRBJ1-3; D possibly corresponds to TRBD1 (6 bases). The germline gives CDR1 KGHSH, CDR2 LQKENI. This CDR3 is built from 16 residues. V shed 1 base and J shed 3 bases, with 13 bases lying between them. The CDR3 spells CASSPLGAESGNTIYF. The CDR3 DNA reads TGTGCCAGCTCACCACTGGGGGCCGAAAGTGGAAACACCATATATTTT.

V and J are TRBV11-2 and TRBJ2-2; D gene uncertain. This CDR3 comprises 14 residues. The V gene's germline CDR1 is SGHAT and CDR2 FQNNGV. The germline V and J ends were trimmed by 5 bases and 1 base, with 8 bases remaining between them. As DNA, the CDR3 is TGTGCCAGCAGCCCAATTTGGAACACCGGGGAGCTGTTTTTT. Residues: CASSPIWNTGELFF.

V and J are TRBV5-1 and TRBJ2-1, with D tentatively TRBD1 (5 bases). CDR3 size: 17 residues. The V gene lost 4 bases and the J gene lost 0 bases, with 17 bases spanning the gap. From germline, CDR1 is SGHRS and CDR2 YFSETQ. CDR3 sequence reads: CASSTSGILSSYNEQFF. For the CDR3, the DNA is TGCGCCAGCAGCACCTCAGGGATACTGAGCTCCTACAATGAGCAGTTCTTC.

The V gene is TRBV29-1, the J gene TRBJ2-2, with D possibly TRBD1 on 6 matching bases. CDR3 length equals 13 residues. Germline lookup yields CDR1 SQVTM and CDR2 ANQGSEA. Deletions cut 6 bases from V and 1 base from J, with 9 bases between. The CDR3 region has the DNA TGCAGCGTCGAGGGGGAGAACACCGGGGAGCTGTTTTTT. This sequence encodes CSVEGENTGELFF.

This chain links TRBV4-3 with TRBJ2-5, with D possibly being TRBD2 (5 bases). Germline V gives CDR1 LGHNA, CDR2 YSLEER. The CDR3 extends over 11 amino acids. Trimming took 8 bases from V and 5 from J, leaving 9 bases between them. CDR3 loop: CASRTGETQYF. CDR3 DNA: TGCGCCAGCCGGACGGGGGAGACCCAGTACTTC.

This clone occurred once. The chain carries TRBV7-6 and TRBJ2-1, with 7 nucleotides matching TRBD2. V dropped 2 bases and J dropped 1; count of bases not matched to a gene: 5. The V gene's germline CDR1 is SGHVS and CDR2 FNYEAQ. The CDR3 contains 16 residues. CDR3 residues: CASSLWGGGSYNEQFF. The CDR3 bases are TGTGCCAGCAGCTTATGGGGGGGTGGGTCCTACAATGAGCAGTTCTTC.

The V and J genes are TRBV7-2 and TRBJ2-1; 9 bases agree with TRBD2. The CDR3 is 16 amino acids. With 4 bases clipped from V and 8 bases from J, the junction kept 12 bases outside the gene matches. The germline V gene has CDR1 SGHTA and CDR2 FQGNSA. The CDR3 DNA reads TGTGCCAGCAGCTACGTGGTAGCGGGAGTTGGTGATGAGCAGTTCTTC. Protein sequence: CASSYVVAGVGDEQFF.

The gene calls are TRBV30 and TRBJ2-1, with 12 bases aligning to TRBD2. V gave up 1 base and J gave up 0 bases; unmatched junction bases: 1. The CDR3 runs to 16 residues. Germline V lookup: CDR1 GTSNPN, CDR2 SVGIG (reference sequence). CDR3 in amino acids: CAWSASGRGSYNEQFF. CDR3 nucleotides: TGTGCCTGGAGTGCTAGCGGGAGGGGCTCCTACAATGAGCAGTTCTTC.

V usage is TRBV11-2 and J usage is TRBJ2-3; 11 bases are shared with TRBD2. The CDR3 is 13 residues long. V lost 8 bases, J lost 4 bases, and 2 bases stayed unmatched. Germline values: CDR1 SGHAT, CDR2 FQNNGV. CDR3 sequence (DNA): TGTGCCAGCCGACTAGCGGGGTCAGATACGCAGTATTTT. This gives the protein CASRLAGSDTQYF.

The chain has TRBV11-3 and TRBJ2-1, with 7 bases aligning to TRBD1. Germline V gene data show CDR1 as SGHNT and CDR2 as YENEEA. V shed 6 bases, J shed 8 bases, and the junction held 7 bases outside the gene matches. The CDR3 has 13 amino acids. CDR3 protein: CASRGDSQDEQFF. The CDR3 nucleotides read TGTGCCAGCAGGGGGGACAGCCAAGATGAGCAGTTCTTC.

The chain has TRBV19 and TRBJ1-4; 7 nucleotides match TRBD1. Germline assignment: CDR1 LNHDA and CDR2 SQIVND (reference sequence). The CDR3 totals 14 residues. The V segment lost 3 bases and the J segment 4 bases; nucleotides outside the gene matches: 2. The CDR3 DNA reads TGTGCCAGTAGTATGGGGACAGTTAATGAAAAACTGTTTTTT. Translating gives CASSMGTVNEKLFF.

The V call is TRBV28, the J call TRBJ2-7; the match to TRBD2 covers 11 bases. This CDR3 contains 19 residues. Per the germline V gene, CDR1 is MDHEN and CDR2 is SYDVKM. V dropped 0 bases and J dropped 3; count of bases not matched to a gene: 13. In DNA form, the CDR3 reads TGTGCCAGCAGTTTATGGGGGCGGACTAGCGGGTCTCAGGGCTACGAGCAGTACTTC. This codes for CASSLWGRTSGSQGYEQYF.

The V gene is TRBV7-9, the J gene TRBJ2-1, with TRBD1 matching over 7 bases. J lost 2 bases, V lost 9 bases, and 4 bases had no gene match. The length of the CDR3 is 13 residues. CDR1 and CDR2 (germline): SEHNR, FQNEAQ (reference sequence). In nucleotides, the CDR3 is TGTGCCAGTAGGGACAGAGCCTACAATGAGCAGTTCTTC. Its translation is CASRDRAYNEQFF.

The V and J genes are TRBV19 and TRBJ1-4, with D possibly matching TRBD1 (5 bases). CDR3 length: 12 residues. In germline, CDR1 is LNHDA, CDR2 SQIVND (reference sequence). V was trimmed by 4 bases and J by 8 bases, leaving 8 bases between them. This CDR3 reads CASSTGYEKLFF. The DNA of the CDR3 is TGTGCCAGTAGTACAGGGTACGAAAAACTGTTTTTT.

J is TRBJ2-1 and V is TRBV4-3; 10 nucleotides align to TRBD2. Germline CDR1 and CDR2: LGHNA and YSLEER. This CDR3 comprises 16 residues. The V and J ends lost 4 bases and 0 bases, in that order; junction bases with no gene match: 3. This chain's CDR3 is CASSRSSGSSYNEQFF. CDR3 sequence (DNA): TGCGCCAGCAGCCGTTCTAGCGGGAGCTCCTACAATGAGCAGTTCTTC.

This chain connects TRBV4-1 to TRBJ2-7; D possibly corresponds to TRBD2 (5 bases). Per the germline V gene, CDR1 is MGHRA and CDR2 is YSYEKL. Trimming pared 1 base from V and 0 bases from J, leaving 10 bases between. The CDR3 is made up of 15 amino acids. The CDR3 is CASSQADGGSYEQYF. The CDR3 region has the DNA TGCGCCAGCAGCCAAGCCGACGGAGGCTCCTACGAGCAGTACTTC.